The 2 T cell receptor beta chains given below trace back to one sample, sequenced in a study of blood T cell repertoires in COVID-19 (TCRdb year 2020). Library preparation was by the immunoSEQ multiplex PCR assay. The immuneACCESS repertoire file appears here via TCRdb, limited to in-frame rearrangements. These files lack a portion of the clones; in checked studies, under half of the deficit traces to unresolved V genes, and the cause of the others is not known. The sample table shows 25,000 to 35,000 clones, and roughly 70% are seen once. In total, the top ten clones hold around 20% of the sample. What was sequenced was peripheral blood. The receptors stem from a boy younger than 10 with active or convalescent COVID-19.

The chain links TRBV28 to TRBJ1-6; TRBD1 matches at 7 bases. CDR1 MDHEN and CDR2 SYDVKM come from the germline V gene. V was pared by 4 bases and J by 7 bases, with 16 bases of the junction left unmatched. The CDR3 is 18 residues long. The CDR3 loop is CASSSAPIRQGWNSPLHF. The DNA of the CDR3 is TGTGCCAGCAGTTCCGCCCCCATAAGACAGGGTTGGAATTCACCCCTCCACTTT.

There are a few counts of this clone. The chain uses TRBV7-8 and TRBJ2-7, with 12 positions matching TRBD2. The length of the CDR3 is 17 residues. Looked up from germline, CDR1 is SGHVS and CDR2 is FQNEAQ. The junction had 7 bases not matched to a gene; V was cut back by 2 bases and J by 2 bases. CDR3 protein: CASSLSRTSGVPYEQYF. The DNA of the CDR3 is TGTGCCAGCAGCTTATCTAGGACTAGCGGGGTTCCCTACGAGCAGTACTTC.